This paragraph covers one T cell receptor beta chain sequence. Its antigen remains unknown. The same CDR3 also results from other DNA sequences found in this sample. CDR3 length equals 14 residues. The ends lost 4 bases at V and 3 bases at J; junction bases unmatched: 0. Germline-derived CDR1 and CDR2 are SEHNR and FQNEAQ (reference sequence). Those who donated, Caucasian adults without exception, all lived in Nashville, Tennessee. The sample belongs to a study of shared clonotypes between healthy human individuals. General observations from the study: The four-donor shared clonotypes exceeded non-shared clonotypes in generation probability, with non-shared ones scoring lower.

Sequencing used immunoSEQ multiplex PCR; TCRdb keeps in-frame clones, though not all of them. The sample includes approximately 980,000 clones, 76% of them seen just once. Sequencing was carried out using memory CD4+ T cells sorted from blood. Stated subset: CD45RA-negative fraction. The clonotype originates from a man between 18 and 29 years old in good health. The gene calls are TRBV7-9 and TRBJ2-3; 11 bases agree with TRBD2. For the CDR3, the DNA is TGTGCCAGCAGCTGGACTAGCGGGACAGATACGCAGTATTTT. It is translated as CASSWTSGTDTQYF. Complete variable domain (other parts from reference TRBV7-9 and TRBJ2-3): DTGVSQNPRHKITKRGQNVTFRCDPISEHNRLYWYRQTLGQGPEFLTYFQNEAQLEKSRLLSDRFSAERPKGSFSTLEIQRTEQGDSAMYLCASSWTSGTDTQYFGPGTRLTVL.